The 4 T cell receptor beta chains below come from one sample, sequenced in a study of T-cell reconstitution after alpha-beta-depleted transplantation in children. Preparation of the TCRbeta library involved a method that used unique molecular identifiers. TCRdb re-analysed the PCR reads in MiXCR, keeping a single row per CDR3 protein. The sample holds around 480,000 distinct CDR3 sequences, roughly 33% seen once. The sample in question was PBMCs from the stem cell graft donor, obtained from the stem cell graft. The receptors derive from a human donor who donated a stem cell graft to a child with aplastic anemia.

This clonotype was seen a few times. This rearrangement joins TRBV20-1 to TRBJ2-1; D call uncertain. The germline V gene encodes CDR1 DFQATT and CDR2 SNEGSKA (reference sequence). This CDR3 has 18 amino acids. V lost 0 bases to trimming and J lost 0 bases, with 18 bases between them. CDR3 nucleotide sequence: TGCAGTGCTAGAGATCTTTCTCGTGGTCCTAGCTCCTACAATGAGCAGTTCTTC. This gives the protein CSARDLSRGPSSYNEQFF.

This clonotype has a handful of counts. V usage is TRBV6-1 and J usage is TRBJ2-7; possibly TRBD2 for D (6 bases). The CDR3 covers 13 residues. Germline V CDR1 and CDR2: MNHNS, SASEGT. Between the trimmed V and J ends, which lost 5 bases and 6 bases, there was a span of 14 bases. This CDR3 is CASSPGGVREQYV. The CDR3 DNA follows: TGTGCCAGCAGTCCAGGAGGGGTACGCGAGCAGTACGTC.

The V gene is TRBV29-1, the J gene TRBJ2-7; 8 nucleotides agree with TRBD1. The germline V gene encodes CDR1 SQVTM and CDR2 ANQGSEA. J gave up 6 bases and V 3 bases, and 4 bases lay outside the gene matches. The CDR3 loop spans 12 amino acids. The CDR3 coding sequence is TGCAGCGTTGATCAGGGGGCCCGCGAGCAGTACTTC. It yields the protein CSVDQGAREQYF.

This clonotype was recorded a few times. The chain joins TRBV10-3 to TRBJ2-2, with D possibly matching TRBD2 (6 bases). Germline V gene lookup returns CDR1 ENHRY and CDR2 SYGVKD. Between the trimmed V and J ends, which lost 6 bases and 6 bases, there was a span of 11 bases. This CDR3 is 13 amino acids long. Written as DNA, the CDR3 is TGTGCCATCAGGGGGACGGGGGCCGGGGAGCTGTTTTTT. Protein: CAIRGTGAGELFF.